These 8 T cell receptor beta chains were sequenced from one sample in a study of blood T cell repertoires in COVID-19. Sequencing used immunoSEQ multiplex PCR; TCRdb keeps in-frame clones, though not all of them. The sample has 350,000 to 400,000 clones, approximately 88% seen once; the top ten hold around 0.95%. The sample was PBMCs or T cells enriched from blood (not recorded which). These receptor sequences come from a woman aged 25-40 years with acute COVID-19.

The sample holds one count of this clone. The chain couples TRBV10-3 to TRBJ2-2; TRBD1 aligns across 8 bases. Trimming at V came to 11 bases and at J to 4 bases, leaving 3 bases not matched to a gene. The CDR3 has 12 amino acids. From germline, CDR1 is ENHRY and CDR2 SYGVKD. The CDR3 DNA reads as TGTGCCCTCGACAGGGGCACCGGGGAGCTGTTTTTT. It translates to CALDRGTGELFF.

This clone occurred once. This chain uses TRBV15 with TRBJ2-3; D gene ambiguous. Germline loops: CDR1 LNHNV, CDR2 YYDKDF (reference sequence). Trimming took off 1 base at V and 7 bases at J, with 15 bases between the two ends. The CDR3 consists of 15 residues. The CDR3, as DNA: TGTGCCACCAGCAGAGTTCCCCCTCTCGCGAATACGCAGTATTTT. Translation: CATSRVPPLANTQYF.

The gene calls are TRBV25-1 and TRBJ1-3, with D tentatively TRBD1 (5 bases). The CDR3 spans 12 residues. The germline V and J ends were trimmed by 10 bases and 4 bases, with 11 bases remaining between them. Germline V gene data show CDR1 as MGHDK and CDR2 as SYGVNS. The CDR3 spells CAIQGTGNTIYF. The DNA for the CDR3 is TGTGCCATCCAGGGAACAGGAAACACCATATATTTT.

This clone was seen only once. The chain recombines TRBV6-5 with TRBJ1-6; 8 positions agree with TRBD1. This CDR3 spans 14 amino acids. Germline CDR1 and CDR2: MNHEY and SVGAGI. V shed 6 bases, J shed 8 bases, and the junction held 6 bases outside the gene matches. The CDR3 coding sequence is TGTGCCAGCAGCCTAGACAGGGGCGATTCACCCCTCCACTTT. This sequence encodes CASSLDRGDSPLHF.

This rearrangement joins TRBV19 to TRBJ2-2, with 7 bases fitting TRBD1. In germline, CDR1 is LNHDA, CDR2 SQIVND (reference sequence). This CDR3 spans 14 amino acids. J lost 6 bases, V lost 5 bases, and 6 bases had no gene match. CDR3 DNA sequence: TGTGCCAGTAGTTCGGCAGGGGGTCCCGGGGAGCTGTTTTTT. It yields the protein CASSSAGGPGELFF.

This clone has a single count. The chain joins TRBV28 to TRBJ1-1, with 7 bases fitting TRBD1. The germline CDR1 and CDR2 sequences are MDHEN and SYDVKM. The CDR3 extends over 14 amino acids. With 9 bases clipped from V and 0 bases from J, the junction kept 7 bases outside the gene matches. This CDR3 reads CASDRAYLNTEAFF. DNA of the CDR3: TGTGCCAGTGACAGGGCCTACCTGAACACTGAAGCTTTCTTT.

The J gene is TRBJ1-2, the V gene TRBV5-1; D remains ambiguous. Trimming pared 0 bases from V and 5 bases from J, leaving 14 bases between. In germline, CDR1 is SGHRS, CDR2 YFSETQ. The CDR3 has 15 amino acids. The DNA of the CDR3 is TGCGCCAGCAGCTTGGGACGGATGGGCTTATATGGCTACACCTTC. It encodes CASSLGRMGLYGYTF.

This chain connects TRBV24-1 to TRBJ2-7; D ambiguous. Trimming removed 1 base at V and 3 bases at J, with 15 bases between. The CDR3 runs to 16 residues. CDR1 is KGHDR, CDR2 SFDVKD, per germline. CDR3 loop: CATSDFRLIQGYEQYF. The CDR3, as DNA: TGTGCCACCAGTGATTTTCGACTCATCCAAGGCTACGAGCAGTACTTC.